This paragraph covers one T cell receptor beta chain sequence. Its antigen remains unidentified. The source of the sample is a study of vaccination and CD4 T cells after COVID-19. On the study more broadly: The interval from dose two to post-vaccine sampling had a median of roughly 72 days, and it ranged from 14 to 241. Study observations and caveats: The study examined relatively few convalescent patients and included no early post-infection timepoints.

Oncomine TCR Beta short-read sequencing was applied to DNA from cultured CD4+ T cells. Each CDR3 protein gets one entry after TCRdb re-called the PCR reads with MiXCR. The sample includes some 9,000 distinct CDR3 sequences, around 60% of them seen just once. The treatment here: roughly 11-day PBMC culture with coronavirus spike peptide pools or control peptides (ViraFEST assay). Some 2.2 million PBMCs were grown per well alongside about 10 IU/ml IL-2 and about 9.5 ug/ml peptide pools. Per germline, CDR1 DFQATT and CDR2 SNEGSKA (reference sequence). Trimming removed 6 bases from V and 8 bases from J; junction bases left unmatched: 15. This CDR3 contains 14 residues.

The chain employs TRBV20-1 and TRBJ1-2; 7 nucleotides agree with TRBD1. This receptor was identified in a human donor who had recovered from COVID-19. Sample: CD4+ T cells from blood, cultured in vitro. The CDR3, as DNA: TGCAGTGCCCTCCACTTCGACAGGGTAGGGGGCTACACCTTC. Its protein is CSALHFDRVGGYTF.